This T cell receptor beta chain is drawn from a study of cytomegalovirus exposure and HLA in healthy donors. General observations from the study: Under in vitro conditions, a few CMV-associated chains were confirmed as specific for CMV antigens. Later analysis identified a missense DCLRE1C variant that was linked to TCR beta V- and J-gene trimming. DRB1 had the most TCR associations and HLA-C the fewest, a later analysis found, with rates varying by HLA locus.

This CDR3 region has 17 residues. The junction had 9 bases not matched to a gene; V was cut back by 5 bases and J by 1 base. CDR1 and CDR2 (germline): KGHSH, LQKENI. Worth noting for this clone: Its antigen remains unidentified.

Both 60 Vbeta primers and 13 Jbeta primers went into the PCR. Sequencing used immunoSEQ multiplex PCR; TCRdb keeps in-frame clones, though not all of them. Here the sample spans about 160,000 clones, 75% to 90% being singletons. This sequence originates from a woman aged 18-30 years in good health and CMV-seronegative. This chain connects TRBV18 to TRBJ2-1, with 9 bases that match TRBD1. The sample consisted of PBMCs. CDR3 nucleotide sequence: TGTGCCAGCTCATCGACAGGGGGGACGGGGTCCTACAATGAGCAGTTCTTC. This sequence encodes CASSSTGGTGSYNEQFF.